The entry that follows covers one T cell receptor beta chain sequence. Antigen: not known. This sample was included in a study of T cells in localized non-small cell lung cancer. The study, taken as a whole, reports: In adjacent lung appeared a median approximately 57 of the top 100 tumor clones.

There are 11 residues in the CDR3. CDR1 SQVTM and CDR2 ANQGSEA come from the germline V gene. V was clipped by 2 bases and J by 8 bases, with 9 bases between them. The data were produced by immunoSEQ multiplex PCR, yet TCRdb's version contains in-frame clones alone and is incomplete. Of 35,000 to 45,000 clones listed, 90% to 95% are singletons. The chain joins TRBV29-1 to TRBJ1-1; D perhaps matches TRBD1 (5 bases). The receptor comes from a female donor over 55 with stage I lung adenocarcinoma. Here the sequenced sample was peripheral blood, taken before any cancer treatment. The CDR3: CSVEYRGEAFF. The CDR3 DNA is TGCAGCGTTGAATACCGGGGCGAAGCTTTCTTT.